This TCR beta chain was obtained from a study of blood T cell repertoires in COVID-19. Study-wide context: Sites in the United States, Italy and Spain provided acute and convalescent COVID-19 samples.

The Seattle patients joined while their infection was active and were tracked longitudinally afterward. Comment on this clone: The same CDR3 is also encoded by other DNA sequences in this sample.

TCRdb's table, derived via immunoSEQ multiplex PCR, lists solely in-frame clones and lacks some. The sample has about 300,000 clones; about 89% are singletons. This CDR3 is 15 amino acids long. The germline V gene has CDR1 SGHRS and CDR2 YFSETQ. V lost 0 bases, J lost 2 bases, and 10 bases lay in between. The clonotype was recovered from a woman in her twenties or thirties with COVID-19, enrolled during active disease. This chain connects TRBV5-1 to TRBJ2-3; D call uncertain. The sequenced sample consisted of peripheral blood. The CDR3 DNA follows: TGCGCCAGCAGCTTGGCCGGCGGATCCACAGATACGCAGTATTTT. Translating gives CASSLAGGSTDTQYF.